This entry is about one TCR beta chain. Its cognate antigen is unknown. This sample was taken from a study of vaccination effects on CD4 cells after COVID-19. Broader study findings: The authors studied few convalescent patients and collected no early post-infection timepoints. Healthy vaccinees' vaccine-induced clones included only 1 of 255 that recognized common cold coronaviruses. After vaccination, at late timepoints, clones induced by infection and by vaccine contracted markedly.

This CDR3 region has 14 residues. Germline loops: CDR1 SGHTS, CDR2 YDEGEE. V was clipped by 2 bases and J by 5 bases, with 11 bases between them. TCRdb keeps only in-frame clones here, not all; method: immunoSEQ multiplex PCR. The sample shows approximately 44,000 clones, under 75% of them seen only once. Peptide-pool stimulation followed by sequencing identified expanded antigen-specific CD4+ clonotypes in the ViraFEST assay. Once cultured for approximately ten days, the cells underwent separation to obtain CD4+ T cells. Recipients of the vaccine had no prior SARS-CoV-2 infection and negative nucleocapsid antibodies. Cultures of under 2.5 million PBMC per well contained 10 IU/ml IL-2 plus 10 ug/ml peptides.

This chain joins TRBV5-8 and TRBJ2-1; D call uncertain. The sequenced sample was CD4+ T cells from PBMCs cultured with HCoV-OC43 spike peptides, obtained before COVID-19 vaccination. This sample's subset: HCoV-OC43 spike overlapping peptide pool stimulation. The sequence came from a human donor who received a COVID-19 vaccine. The CDR3 here is CASSFGRPHNEQFF. For the CDR3, the DNA is TGTGCCAGCAGCTTCGGAAGGCCCCACAATGAGCAGTTCTTC.